Included here is one T cell receptor beta chain sequence, with context. CDR1 and CDR2 from the germline V gene are SGHNT and YENEEA. Between the trimmed V and J ends, which lost 0 bases and 5 bases, there was a span of 4 bases. This CDR3 comprises 13 residues. These data belong to a study of blood T cell repertoires in COVID-19. At the level of the study: Acute and convalescent COVID-19 specimens originated in the United States, Italy and Spain. In each case, the material was cDNA or gDNA derived from T cells, B-cell-depleted T cells, or PBMCs.

Authors' processing steps: Amplification from reference gene primers served as the basis for estimated nucleated cell counts. Clones were read by immunoSEQ multiplex PCR, and TCRdb kept only the in-frame ones, dropping some. The DNA gave D and trimming, while V, J and clone size come from that table. The sample yields 180,000 or so clones, roughly 85% seen once. This receptor was identified in a man aged 60 to 69 with acute or convalescent COVID-19. V and J are TRBV11-3 and TRBJ2-2; no definite D call. Source material: peripheral blood. The CDR3, as DNA: TGTGCCAGCAGCTTAGATTTAACCGGGGAGCTGTTTTTT. Residues: CASSLDLTGELFF.